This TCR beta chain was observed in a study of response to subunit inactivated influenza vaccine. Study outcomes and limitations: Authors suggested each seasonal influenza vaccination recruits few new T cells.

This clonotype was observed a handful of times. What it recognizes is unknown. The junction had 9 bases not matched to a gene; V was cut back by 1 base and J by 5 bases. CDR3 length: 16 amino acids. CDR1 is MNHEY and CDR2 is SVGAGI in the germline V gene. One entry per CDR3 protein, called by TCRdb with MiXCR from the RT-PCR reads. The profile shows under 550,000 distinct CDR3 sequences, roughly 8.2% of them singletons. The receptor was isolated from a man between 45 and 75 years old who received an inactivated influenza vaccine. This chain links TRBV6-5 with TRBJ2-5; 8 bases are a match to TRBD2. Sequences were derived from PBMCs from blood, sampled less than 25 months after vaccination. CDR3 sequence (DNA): TGTGCCAGCAGTTACTTAAGCGGGAGAGTCCAGGAGACCCAGTACTTC. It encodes CASSYLSGRVQETQYF.